The 20 T cell receptor beta chains in this list originate from one sample, sequenced in a study of blood T cell repertoires in COVID-19. Produced via immunoSEQ multiplex PCR; TCRdb's table is partial and in-frame only. The data contain over 150,000 clones, over 75% of them singletons. Sample: peripheral blood. These receptor sequences come from a man aged 45-65 years with COVID-19, enrolled during active disease.

V and J are TRBV7-2 and TRBJ2-1, with D perhaps matching TRBD2 (5 bases). This CDR3 is 13 amino acids long. CDR1 SGHTA and CDR2 FQGNSA come from the germline V gene. With 3 bases removed from V and 10 bases from J, the gap between germline ends came to 13 bases. The CDR3 reads CASSFKGSTEQFF. The CDR3 DNA reads TGTGCCAGCAGCTTTAAAGGGAGCACGGAGCAGTTCTTC.

CDR3 in amino acids: CASSLTGFRFGSPLHF. The DNA of the CDR3 is TGCGCCAGCAGCTTGACAGGGTTTCGGTTCGGTTCACCCCTCCACTTT. This chain connects TRBV5-1 to TRBJ1-6; the D gene is possibly TRBD1 (6 bases). The V end was cut by 1 base, the J end by 9 bases, with 17 bases between. Germline V CDR1 and CDR2: SGHRS, YFSETQ. The CDR3 totals 16 residues.

V and J are TRBV5-8 and TRBJ2-3; tentatively, D is TRBD2 (5 bases). The V and J ends lost 3 bases and 2 bases respectively, with 10 bases between them. The CDR3 has 14 residues. Per germline, CDR1 SGHTS and CDR2 YDEGEE. The CDR3 loop reads CASSSGLFTDTQYF. The CDR3 DNA reads as TGTGCCAGCAGCTCAGGACTTTTCACAGATACGCAGTATTTT.

This clone was picked up a small number of times. V is TRBV5-4 and J is TRBJ1-2; no firm D call. V lost 3 bases and J 4 bases, leaving 19 bases between the germline ends. Germline loops: CDR1 SGHNT, CDR2 YYREEE (reference sequence). The CDR3 has 16 amino acids. CDR3 coding DNA: TGTGCCAGCAGCTCGATTATTTACAGAAGCTCCTATGGCTACACCTTC. Protein: CASSSIIYRSSYGYTF.

This clone was detected only once. This rearrangement joins TRBV7-9 to TRBJ2-1, with TRBD1 matching over 8 bases. The CDR3 totals 14 residues. With 3 bases clipped from V and 9 bases from J, the junction kept 7 bases outside the gene matches. Germline V CDR1 and CDR2: SEHNR, FQNEAQ (reference sequence). This chain's CDR3 is CASSFGQGGSEQFF. The CDR3 region has the DNA TGTGCCAGCAGCTTCGGACAGGGAGGCTCTGAGCAGTTCTTC.

This clone has just one count. The rearrangement joins TRBV18 to TRBJ1-3; no firm D call. The CDR3 sequence is 15 residues long. Trimming removed 2 bases at V and 0 bases at J, with 8 bases between. From germline, CDR1 is KGHSH and CDR2 LQKENI. The DNA of the CDR3 is TGTGCCAGCTCACCATTCCGGGACTCTGGAAACACCATATATTTT. Protein: CASSPFRDSGNTIYF.

The V and J genes are TRBV30 and TRBJ2-1, with 11 bases identical to TRBD2. V lost 4 bases to trimming and J lost 4 bases; unmatched junction nucleotides: 6. The CDR3 is made up of 15 amino acids. CDR1 and CDR2 from the germline V gene are GTSNPN and SVGIG (reference sequence). The CDR3 region is CAWTLRLAGYNEQFF. The CDR3 coding sequence is TGTGCCTGGACCCTCAGACTAGCGGGATACAATGAGCAGTTCTTC.

The chain combines TRBV3-1 (or the pseudogene TRBV3-2) with TRBJ1-1; D not certain. The germline V gene has CDR1 LGHDT and CDR2 YNNKEL (reference sequence). The CDR3 is 14 amino acids. The V gene lost 1 base and the J gene lost 5 bases, with 11 bases spanning the gap. The CDR3 spells CASSQGGMSTEAFF. CDR3 sequence (DNA): TGTGCCAGCAGCCAAGGAGGGATGAGTACTGAAGCTTTCTTT.

The V and J genes are TRBV3-1 (or the pseudogene TRBV3-2) and TRBJ1-2; 8 positions match TRBD1. J gave up 8 bases and V 7 bases, and 6 bases lay outside the gene matches. The CDR3 consists of 12 residues. Germline V gene data show CDR1 as LGHDT and CDR2 as YNNKEL (reference sequence). In DNA form, the CDR3 reads TGTGCCAGCAATACAGGGGGAGGAGGCTACACCTTC. Translating it yields CASNTGGGGYTF.

The rearrangement links TRBV12-3 or TRBV12-4 to TRBJ1-2; D perhaps matches TRBD1 (6 bases). V gave up 2 bases and J gave up 7 bases, with 11 bases separating them. The CDR3 is made up of 13 amino acids. This CDR3 reads CASSLSGAGGYTF. The CDR3 DNA reads as TGTGCCAGCAGTTTATCAGGGGCGGGTGGCTACACCTTC.

The chain is built from TRBV7-3 and TRBJ2-3, with 7 bases aligning to TRBD1. The CDR3 extends over 17 amino acids. The germline V gene has CDR1 SGHTA and CDR2 FQGTGA. Germline trimming cut 2 bases from V and 1 base from J; bases unmatched to any gene: 9. CDR3 nucleotide sequence: TGTGCCAGCAGCTTAGGGCCGGGACAGCCGCGCACAGATACGCAGTATTTT. Translated, it gives CASSLGPGQPRTDTQYF.

The rearrangement uses TRBV3-1 (or the pseudogene TRBV3-2) and TRBJ2-7, with 7 bases identical to TRBD2. V lost 1 base and J lost 3; bases outside the gene matches: 6. There are 15 residues in the CDR3. CDR1 and CDR2 from the germline V gene are LGHDT and YNNKEL (reference sequence). As DNA, the CDR3 is TGTGCCAGCAGCCAAGGAGATAAGCGGGGCTACGAGCAGTACTTC. Residues: CASSQGDKRGYEQYF.

This chain connects TRBV5-1 to TRBJ2-3, with TRBD1 matching 11 bases. V was clipped by 4 bases and J by 1 base; unmatched bases: 14. This CDR3 has 19 residues. In germline, CDR1 is SGHRS, CDR2 YFSETQ. The chain's CDR3 is CASSAGQGAQSLGTDTQYF. Written as DNA, the CDR3 is TGCGCCAGCAGCGCCGGACAGGGGGCGCAAAGTCTGGGCACAGATACGCAGTATTTT.

The chain recombines TRBV10-3 with TRBJ1-2; no clear D gene. Germline V gene lookup returns CDR1 ENHRY and CDR2 SYGVKD. The V end was cut by 4 bases, the J end by 7 bases, with 10 bases between. The CDR3 sequence is 12 residues long. The CDR3 coding sequence is TGTGCCATCAGTGGCGGGATGGGTGGCTACACCTTC. Translated, it gives CAISGGMGGYTF.

The chain combines TRBV28 with TRBJ2-7, with D perhaps TRBD2 (6 bases). Trimming took 4 bases from V and 7 from J, leaving 17 bases between them. The CDR3 length is 14 residues. The V gene's germline CDR1 is MDHEN and CDR2 SYDVKM. The CDR3 region is CASSSGAPGGEQYF. CDR3 DNA sequence: TGTGCCAGCAGTTCTGGGGCCCCCGGGGGAGAGCAGTACTTC.

The V call is TRBV6-2 or TRBV6-3, the J call TRBJ1-4; possible D gene TRBD1, 5 bases. The CDR3 extends over 15 amino acids. From germline, CDR1 is MNHEY and CDR2 SVGEGT. Trimming pared 2 bases from V and 3 bases from J, leaving 10 bases between. CDR3 region: CASSYGGGPNEKLFF. CDR3 in DNA: TGTGCCAGCAGTTACGGGGGGGGTCCTAATGAAAAACTGTTTTTT.

The J gene is TRBJ2-7, the V gene TRBV27; 11 bases map to TRBD2. CDR3 length: 15 amino acids. Germline CDR1 is MNHEY and CDR2 is SMNVEV (reference sequence). After removal of 5 bases from V and 3 bases from J, the junction contained 6 bases not matched to a gene. In nucleotides, the CDR3 is TGTGCCAGCAGTAGTTCCGGGACTAGCGGCTACGAGCAGTACTTC. It translates to CASSSSGTSGYEQYF.

This clone was found once. The chain couples TRBV6-5 to TRBJ1-6; D call uncertain. V lost 6 bases and J lost 12, with 12 bases in between. Germline V gene sequence: CDR1 MNHEY, CDR2 SVGAGI. The CDR3 is 12 amino acids. The CDR3 region is CASRGRERPLHF. The CDR3, as DNA: TGTGCCAGCAGAGGACGGGAACGACCCCTCCACTTT.

V gene TRBV6-5 combines with J gene TRBJ2-7; TRBD1 agrees at 8 bases. V shed 6 bases, J shed 0 bases, and the junction held 7 bases outside the gene matches. In germline, CDR1 is MNHEY, CDR2 SVGAGI. The CDR3 covers 15 residues. The CDR3 sequence: CASSPGTGLSYEQYF. In nucleotides, the CDR3 is TGTGCCAGCAGCCCCGGGACAGGCCTCTCCTACGAGCAGTACTTC.

The chain joins TRBV5-5 to TRBJ1-4, with a weak D call TRBD1 (6 bases). In germline, CDR1 is SGHKS, CDR2 YYEKEE (reference sequence). This CDR3 comprises 17 residues. V shed 0 bases and J shed 3 bases, with 15 bases lying between them. The CDR3 reads CASSLGGQSNANEKLFF. CDR3 coding DNA: TGTGCCAGCAGCTTGGGTGGACAGTCCAACGCTAATGAAAAACTGTTTTTT.